This entry lists 27 T cell receptor beta chains sequenced from one sample in a study of T cells after yellow fever vaccination. TCRdb redid the calling of the 5' RACE reads with MiXCR, one entry per CDR3 protein. The repertoire consists of 150,000 to 200,000 distinct CDR3 sequences, with 9.5% to 11% occurring once and the leading ten covering 30% to 45%. The sample was CD8+ T cells sorted from PBMCs, taken 15 days after the yellow fever booster vaccination. These receptors all come from a man aged 18 to 35 who received the YFV17D yellow fever vaccine.

The rearrangement links TRBV12-3 or TRBV12-4 to TRBJ2-1; D might be TRBD2 (5 bases). V lost 3 bases to trimming and J lost 5 bases, with 14 bases between them. This CDR3 region has 15 residues. CDR3 coding DNA: TGTGCCAGCAGTTTGCTTAGCGCCCATGACAATGAGCAGTTCTTC. This sequence encodes CASSLLSAHDNEQFF.

This CDR3 is CASSLEWTGFNEQFF. CDR3 nucleotide sequence: TGCGCCAGCAGCTTGGAATGGACAGGGTTCAATGAGCAGTTCTTC. V gene TRBV5-1 combines with J gene TRBJ2-1; 8 nucleotides agree with TRBD1. With 0 bases clipped from V and 6 bases from J, the junction kept 5 bases outside the gene matches. From germline, CDR1 is SGHRS and CDR2 YFSETQ. This CDR3 spans 15 amino acids.

The chain couples TRBV19 to TRBJ1-5; tentatively, D is TRBD1 (5 bases). This CDR3 spans 15 amino acids. Germline V gene sequence: CDR1 LNHDA, CDR2 SQIVND (reference sequence). V lost 5 bases, J lost 0 bases, and 11 bases lay in between. This CDR3 is CASSVTAHSNQPQHF. In DNA, the CDR3 is TGTGCCAGTAGTGTGACAGCTCATAGCAATCAGCCCCAGCATTTT.

This clonotype was found many times. The chain joins TRBV7-2 to TRBJ2-1; D might be TRBD2 (7 bases). The V gene lost 5 bases and the J gene lost 2 bases, with 13 bases spanning the gap. This CDR3 is 15 amino acids long. Germline V gene lookup returns CDR1 SGHTA and CDR2 FQGNSA. The CDR3 region has the DNA TGTGCCAGCAGCCCCCGGGGGGCCCCCTACAATGAGCAGTTCTTC. Translation: CASSPRGAPYNEQFF.

The sample holds many counts of this clonotype. The genes are TRBV25-1 and TRBJ2-1, with 11 nucleotides matching TRBD2. Germline values: CDR1 MGHDK, CDR2 SYGVNS. The CDR3 totals 16 residues. Germline trimming cut 4 bases from V and 6 bases from J; bases unmatched to any gene: 8. The CDR3 spells CASSVLAGGPANEQFF. CDR3 DNA: TGTGCCAGCAGTGTCCTAGCGGGGGGTCCCGCCAATGAGCAGTTCTTC.

This clonotype turned up a few times. The chain recombines TRBV7-2 with TRBJ2-1; 7 bases are a match to TRBD2. The trim removed 1 base at V and 0 bases at J, leaving 6 bases unmatched. Per germline, CDR1 SGHTA and CDR2 FQGNSA. The CDR3 is 17 residues long. The CDR3 sequence is CASSLVGGESSYNEQFF. CDR3 coding DNA: TGTGCCAGCAGCTTAGTGGGAGGGGAGAGCTCCTACAATGAGCAGTTCTTC.

This clonotype was seen ten or more times. V usage is TRBV10-3 and J usage is TRBJ2-5; D is unresolved. This CDR3 has 17 residues. Germline CDR1 reads ENHRY; CDR2 reads SYGVKD. V was cut by 0 bases and J by 5 bases, with 19 bases left in between. The CDR3 DNA is TGTGCCATCAGTGAGTCACCGGACCGCCCCCGGCGGGAGACCCAGTACTTC. It specifies CAISESPDRPRRETQYF.

This clonotype appeared a few times. This chain links TRBV7-8 with TRBJ1-5, with D possibly being TRBD1 (5 bases). CDR1 is SGHVS and CDR2 is FQNEAQ in the germline V gene. Trimming left V 4 bases short and J 8 bases short, with 18 bases between. The CDR3 loop spans 15 amino acids. The CDR3 DNA follows: TGTGCCAGCAGCTCTTTAGGCCAGGGAATCAAGCCCCAGCATTTT. Translation: CASSSLGQGIKPQHF.

This clonotype was found a few times. The rearrangement uses TRBV4-1 and TRBJ2-7; possibly TRBD1 for D (5 bases). This CDR3 has 14 residues. V was trimmed by 3 bases and J by 3 bases, leaving 12 bases between them. Germline loops: CDR1 MGHRA, CDR2 YSYEKL. DNA for the CDR3: TGCGCCAGCAGCCATCCCCAGGGTGTCTACGAGCAGTACTTC. Its translation: CASSHPQGVYEQYF.

This clonotype came up many times. V usage is TRBV11-2 and J usage is TRBJ2-3; a weak D match, TRBD2 (7 bases). In germline, CDR1 is SGHAT, CDR2 FQNNGV. The CDR3 has 17 residues. The V and J ends lost 0 bases and 3 bases respectively, with 16 bases between them. CDR3 protein: CASSLDTWGGRTDTQYF. CDR3 nucleotides: TGTGCCAGCAGCTTAGATACGTGGGGGGGCCGAACAGATACGCAGTATTTT.

The chain carries TRBV6-6 and TRBJ2-7; 11 nucleotides line up with TRBD2. The V and J ends lost 5 bases and 4 bases, in that order; junction bases with no gene match: 10. Germline lookup yields CDR1 MNHNY and CDR2 SVGAGI (reference sequence). This CDR3 has 16 amino acids. The CDR3 spells CASSLSASGGPYEQYF. CDR3 coding DNA: TGTGCCAGCAGTCTTTCGGCTAGCGGGGGGCCATACGAGCAGTACTTC.

This clonotype was seen ten or more times. The V and J genes are TRBV29-1 and TRBJ1-5; 9 nucleotides align to TRBD1. This CDR3 spans 14 amino acids. Germline CDR1 is SQVTM and CDR2 is ANQGSEA. V shed 4 bases, J shed 4 bases, and the junction held 5 bases outside the gene matches. CDR3 protein: CSVGQGVGNQPQHF. DNA for the CDR3: TGCAGCGTTGGACAGGGGGTAGGGAATCAGCCCCAGCATTTT.

A few counts support this clonotype. The J gene is TRBJ2-2, the V gene TRBV27, with TRBD1 as a possible D gene (5 bases). The CDR3 is made up of 14 amino acids. Trimming took 4 bases from V and 1 from J, leaving 7 bases between them. Germline V gene sequence: CDR1 MNHEY, CDR2 SMNVEV (reference sequence). CDR3 sequence (DNA): TGTGCCAGCAGTTGGGGCCTGAACACCGGGGAGCTGTTTTTT. This gives the protein CASSWGLNTGELFF.

This clonotype has a handful of counts. The J gene is TRBJ1-6, the V gene TRBV11-2, with 7 nucleotides matching TRBD1. Trimming took 1 base from V and 10 from J; bases not matched to a gene: 10. Germline CDR1 is SGHAT and CDR2 is FQNNGV. The CDR3 totals 16 residues. The CDR3 spells CASSLVGQGEGSPLHF. Here the CDR3 DNA reads TGTGCCAGCAGCTTAGTCGGGCAGGGGGAAGGATCACCCCTCCACTTT.

This clonotype has at least ten counts. The gene calls are TRBV9 and TRBJ1-1, with 10 bases aligning to TRBD1. The CDR3 is made up of 15 amino acids. Germline-derived CDR1 and CDR2 are SGDLS and YYNGEE. The trim removed 3 bases at V and 5 bases at J, leaving 7 bases unmatched. CDR3 sequence (DNA): TGTGCCAGCAGCGACCTCCGGGACAGGGGAACTGAAGCTTTCTTT. Its translation: CASSDLRDRGTEAFF.

This clonotype has only a few counts. The rearrangement uses TRBV5-5 and TRBJ2-2; 7 bases are shared with TRBD1. V lost 1 base, J lost 0 bases, and 18 bases stayed unmatched. The CDR3 consists of 21 residues. Germline CDR1 is SGHKS and CDR2 is YYEKEE (reference sequence). Here the CDR3 reads CASSLKFGTVFSIANTGELFF. In nucleotides, the CDR3 is TGTGCCAGCAGCTTGAAGTTCGGGACAGTCTTTTCCATCGCGAACACCGGGGAGCTGTTTTTT.

There are a few counts of this clonotype. CDR3 in amino acids: CASTSWDRPNEQFF. CDR3 DNA sequence: TGTGCCAGCACCTCTTGGGACAGACCCAATGAGCAGTTCTTC. The V gene is TRBV27, the J gene TRBJ2-1; 7 bases are a match to TRBD1. CDR1 and CDR2 (germline): MNHEY, SMNVEV (reference sequence). The CDR3 consists of 14 residues. The J segment lost 6 bases and the V segment lost 7 bases, leaving 9 bases of the junction unmatched.

The chain links TRBV5-1 to TRBJ2-5; no reliable D call. This CDR3 is built from 13 residues. The V gene lost 0 bases and the J gene lost 7 bases, with 10 bases spanning the gap. Germline V gene lookup returns CDR1 SGHRS and CDR2 YFSETQ. Written as DNA, the CDR3 is TGCGCCAGCAGCTTGGGTCAGGCACCGACCCAGTACTTC. Protein product: CASSLGQAPTQYF.

At least ten counts were recorded for this clonotype. This chain connects TRBV4-1 to TRBJ1-2; D perhaps matches TRBD1 (6 bases). This CDR3 has 14 amino acids. Germline CDR1 and CDR2: MGHRA and YSYEKL. V was shortened by 4 bases and J by 8 bases, with 17 bases between the two germline ends. The CDR3 reads CASSRLGRGEGYTF. Here the CDR3 DNA reads TGCGCCAGCAGCCGACTTGGCAGGGGTGAAGGCTACACCTTC.

The chain links TRBV29-1 to TRBJ2-3; D not resolved. V was shortened by 4 bases and J by 2 bases, with 19 bases between the two germline ends. This CDR3 comprises 16 residues. CDR1 is SQVTM, CDR2 ANQGSEA, per germline. CDR3 in amino acids: CSVVGPAGDITDTQYF. CDR3 nucleotides: TGCAGCGTTGTTGGGCCGGCAGGCGATATCACAGATACGCAGTATTTT.

J is TRBJ2-1 and V is TRBV27, with 9 bases aligning to TRBD2. The V segment lost 5 bases and the J segment 1 base; nucleotides outside the gene matches: 9. This CDR3 has 17 amino acids. Germline-derived CDR1 and CDR2 are MNHEY and SMNVEV (reference sequence). For the CDR3, the DNA is TGTGCCAGCAGTCTTCTCTCAGCGGGGGGTTCCTACAATGAGCAGTTCTTC. Protein sequence: CASSLLSAGGSYNEQFF.

The V gene is TRBV5-1, the J gene TRBJ2-1, with 7 bases identical to TRBD1. With 5 bases clipped from V and 1 base from J, the junction kept 6 bases outside the gene matches. The germline gives CDR1 SGHRS, CDR2 YFSETQ. The CDR3 consists of 15 residues. CDR3 in amino acids: CASSIGTDSYNEQFF. CDR3 coding DNA: TGCGCCAGCAGTATCGGGACAGATTCCTACAATGAGCAGTTCTTC.

This clonotype was seen only a few times. The chain recombines TRBV4-2 with TRBJ2-1; D possibly corresponds to TRBD1 (5 bases). V lost 0 bases, J lost 2 bases, and 5 bases lay in between. Germline V CDR1 and CDR2: LGHNA, YNFKEQ. This CDR3 is 14 amino acids long. The CDR3 sequence: CASSQETAYNEQFF. In DNA, the CDR3 is TGTGCCAGCAGCCAAGAGACAGCCTACAATGAGCAGTTCTTC.

This clonotype was seen many times. V is TRBV20-1 and J is TRBJ2-7; D unclear. Germline values: CDR1 DFQATT, CDR2 SNEGSKA (reference sequence). The CDR3 contains 14 residues. V was cut by 0 bases and J by 3 bases, with 12 bases left in between. In DNA form, the CDR3 reads TGCAGTGCTAGAGACTCCAGGTTGATCTACGAGCAGTACTTC. Its translation is CSARDSRLIYEQYF.

This clonotype was recorded a few times. J is TRBJ1-3 and V is TRBV28, with D hard to call. V was shortened by 4 bases and J by 0 bases, with 22 bases between the two germline ends. Germline loops: CDR1 MDHEN, CDR2 SYDVKM. This CDR3 contains 19 residues. CDR3 region: CASSSYRVSTHRSGNTIYF. In DNA, the CDR3 is TGTGCCAGCAGTTCGTATAGGGTTTCGACCCACCGCTCTGGAAACACCATATATTTT.

The genes are TRBV16 and TRBJ1-1, with D unresolved. Germline CDR1 is KGHSY and CDR2 is FQNENV. CDR3 size: 14 residues. V was shortened by 0 bases and J by 5 bases, with 10 bases between the two germline ends. CDR3 amino acids: CASSQSMAKTEAFF. The CDR3 coding sequence is TGTGCCAGCAGCCAATCGATGGCGAAGACTGAAGCTTTCTTT.

This clonotype has only a few counts. This rearrangement joins TRBV7-2 to TRBJ2-1; 8 bases are a match to TRBD2. The germline CDR1 and CDR2 sequences are SGHTA and FQGNSA. Losses at the gene ends were 6 bases for V and 7 bases for J; bases not matched to a gene: 5. The CDR3 is 13 amino acids. CDR3 sequence: CASRKGLENEQFF. The CDR3 coding sequence is TGTGCCAGCAGAAAGGGACTAGAGAATGAGCAGTTCTTC. Full variable domain (outside the CDR3, taken from reference TRBV7-2 and TRBJ2-1): GAGVSQSPSNKVTEKGKDVELRCDPISGHTALYWYRQSLGQGLEFLIYFQGNSAPDKSGLPSDRFSAERTGGSVSTLTIQRTQQEDSAVYLCASRKGLENEQFFGPGTRLTVL.